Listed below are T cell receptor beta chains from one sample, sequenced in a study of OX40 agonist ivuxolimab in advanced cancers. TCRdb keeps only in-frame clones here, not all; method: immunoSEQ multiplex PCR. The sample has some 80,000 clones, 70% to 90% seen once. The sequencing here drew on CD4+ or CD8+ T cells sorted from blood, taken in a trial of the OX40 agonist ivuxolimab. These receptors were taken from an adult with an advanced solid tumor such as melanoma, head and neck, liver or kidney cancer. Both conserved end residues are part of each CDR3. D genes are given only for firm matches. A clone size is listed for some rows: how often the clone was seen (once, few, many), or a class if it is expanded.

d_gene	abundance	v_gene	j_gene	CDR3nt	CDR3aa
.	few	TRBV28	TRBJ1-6	TGTGCCACTACACGTTTGAGTACACCCCTCCACTTT	CATTRLSTPLHF
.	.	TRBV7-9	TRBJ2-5	TGTGCCAGCAGCTTAGTTCTCGCGGCTGAGGGAGAGACCCAGTACTTC	CASSLVLAAEGETQYF
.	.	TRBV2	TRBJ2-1	TGTGCCAGCAGTGAAGAGGCCTCGGAGGTGCAGTTCTTC	CASSEEASEVQFF
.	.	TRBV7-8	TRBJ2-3	TGTGCCAGCAGCTTAAGGGACACAGATACGCAGTATTTT	CASSLRDTDTQYF
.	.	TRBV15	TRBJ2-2	TGTGCCACCGGCGGATACACCGGGGAGCTGTTTTTT	CATGGYTGELFF
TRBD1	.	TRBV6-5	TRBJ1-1	TGTGCCAGCAGTTTCAGACAGGGGGGGCCCACTGAAGCTTTCTTT	CASSFRQGGPTEAFF
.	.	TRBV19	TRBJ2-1	TGTGCCAGTACCCCCAGGCGGGGCGACTACAATGAGCAGTTCTTC	CASTPRRGDYNEQFF
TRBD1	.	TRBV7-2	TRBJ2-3	TGTGCCAGCAGCCCCCGGACAGGGAGGACAGATACGCAGTATTTT	CASSPRTGRTDTQYF
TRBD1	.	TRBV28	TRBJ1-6	TGTGCCACCTTCCTTAGGGGACAGAATTCACCCCTCCACTTT	CATFLRGQNSPLHF
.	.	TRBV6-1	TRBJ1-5	TGTGCCAGCAGGGCAGGGACTGCTAATCAGCCCCAGCATTTT	CASRAGTANQPQHF
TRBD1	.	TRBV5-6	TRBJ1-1	TGTGCCAGCAGCTCAGACCCGGGACAGGGTGTAACTGAAGCTTTCTTT	CASSSDPGQGVTEAFF
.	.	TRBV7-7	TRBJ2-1	TGTGCTAGCAGCTTAAGGGGCCGAGGAGAGCAGTTCTTC	CASSLRGRGEQFF
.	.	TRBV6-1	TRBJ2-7	TGTGCCAGCAGTGAATCGGCAGGGGAGTTCTACGAGCAGTACTTC	CASSESAGEFYEQYF
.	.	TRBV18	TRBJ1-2	TGTGCCAGCTCACCAGCCCCTCTTTCCGGGACACCGAAGAACTATGGCTACACCTTC	CASSPAPLSGTPKNYGYTF
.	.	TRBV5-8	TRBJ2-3	TGTGCCAGCAGCTTGGGGAGGGGGTTCGATACGCAGTATTTT	CASSLGRGFDTQYF
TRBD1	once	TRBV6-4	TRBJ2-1	TGTGCCAGCAGTGAACAGGGGCTCTCCTACAATGAGCAGTTCTTC	CASSEQGLSYNEQFF
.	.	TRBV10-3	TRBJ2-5	TGTGCCATCAAACGGGGGCCCCAAGAGACCCAGTACTTC	CAIKRGPQETQYF
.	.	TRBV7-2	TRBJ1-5	TGTGCCAGCAGCCTTGGGGACTCGGGACATCAGCCCCAGCATTTT	CASSLGDSGHQPQHF
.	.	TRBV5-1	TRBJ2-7	TGCGCCAGCAGCTTGGATCAGCGGATCACCTACGAGCAGTACTTC	CASSLDQRITYEQYF
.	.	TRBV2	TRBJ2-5	TGTGCCAGCAGTGTTCGAGGGGGAGAGACCCAGTACTTC	CASSVRGGETQYF
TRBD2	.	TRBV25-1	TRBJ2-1	TGTGCCAGCAGCCCGGGACTAGCGGGGGTTAATGAGCAGTTCTTC	CASSPGLAGVNEQFF
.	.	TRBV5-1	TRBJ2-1	TGCGCCAGCAGCGGGACCGGCTACAATGAGCAGTTCTTC	CASSGTGYNEQFF
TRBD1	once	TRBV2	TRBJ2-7	TGTGCCAGCAGTGAAGCTAGACAGGGGGCCCACGAGCAGTACTTC	CASSEARQGAHEQYF
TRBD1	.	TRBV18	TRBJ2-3	TGTGCCAGCTCGCAGGGGGTCACAGATACGCAGTATTTT	CASSQGVTDTQYF
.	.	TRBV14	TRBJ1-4	TGTGCCAGCAGCCAAGGGCGGGCAACCTTCCAAGGAAAACTGTTTTTT	CASSQGRATFQGKLFF
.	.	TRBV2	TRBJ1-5	TGTGCCAGCAGTTCAAGCTTAGGCAATCAGCCCCAGCATTTT	CASSSSLGNQPQHF
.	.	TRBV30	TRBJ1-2	TGTGCCTGGGCCGGGACGTCTGGCTATGGCTACACCTTC	CAWAGTSGYGYTF
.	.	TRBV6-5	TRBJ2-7	TGTGCCAGCAACCTTCCGGGACGGTCCTACGAGCAGTACTTC	CASNLPGRSYEQYF
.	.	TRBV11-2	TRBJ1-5	TGTGCCAGCAGCTTAGGACGTAGTCAGCCCCAGCATTTT	CASSLGRSQPQHF
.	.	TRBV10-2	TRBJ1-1	TGCGCCAGCAGTGAGTCACAGGGCGAAGCTTTCTTT	CASSESQGEAFF
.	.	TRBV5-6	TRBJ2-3	TGTGCCAGCAGCTTTTCAGGGAGCACAGATACGCAGTATTTT	CASSFSGSTDTQYF
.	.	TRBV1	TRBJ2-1	TGCACCAGCAGCCAAGACACCGGGACTAGGGGGGCCTACAATGAGCAGTTCTTC	CTSSQDTGTRGAYNEQFF
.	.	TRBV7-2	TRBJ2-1	TGTGCCAGCAGCTTAGTCGGGAACAATGAGCAGTTCTTC	CASSLVGNNEQFF
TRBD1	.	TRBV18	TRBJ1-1	TGTGCCAGCTCACCTTTACAGGGGCGGAATGCTTTCTTT	CASSPLQGRNAFF
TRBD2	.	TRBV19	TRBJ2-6	TGTGCCAGTAGTATATCCTCTGGGCGCGGGGGAACCTTTGGGGCCAACGTCCTGACTTTC	CASSISSGRGGTFGANVLTF
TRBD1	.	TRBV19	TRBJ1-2	TGTGCCAGTAGTTCGTGGACAGGGAGGAACTATGGCTACACCTTC	CASSSWTGRNYGYTF
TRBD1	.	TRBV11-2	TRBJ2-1	TGTGCCAGCAGCTCTCGCGGACAGGGATCCTACAATGAGCAGTTCTTC	CASSSRGQGSYNEQFF
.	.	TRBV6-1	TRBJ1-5	TGTGCCAGTACCAGGGGAGGCAATCAGCCCCAGCATTTT	CASTRGGNQPQHF
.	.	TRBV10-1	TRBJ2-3	TGCGCCAGCAGTGATTTGGTAGCGGAAACAGATACGCAGTATTTT	CASSDLVAETDTQYF
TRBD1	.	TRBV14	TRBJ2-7	TGTGCCAGCGGCCGGGACAGCCTCTACGAGCAGTACTTC	CASGRDSLYEQYF
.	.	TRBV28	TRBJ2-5	TGTGCCAGCAGTTTAGGCGGCGGGGCCAGGGAGACCCAGTACTTC	CASSLGGGARETQYF
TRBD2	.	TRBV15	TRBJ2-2	TGTGCCACCAGCAGAGATTACGGTAGCGGGACCGGGGAGCTGTTTTTT	CATSRDYGSGTGELFF
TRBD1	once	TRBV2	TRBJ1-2	TGTGCCAGCAGGGCGACAGGGACGGCTAACTATGGCTACACCTTC	CASRATGTANYGYTF
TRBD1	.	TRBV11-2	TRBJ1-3	TGTGCCAGCAGCTTAGTCGCGACAGGGTACGGAAACACCATATATTTT	CASSLVATGYGNTIYF
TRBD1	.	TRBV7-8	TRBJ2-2	TGTGCCAGCACCAACCGACAGGGTACCCTAAACACCGGGGAGCTGTTTTTT	CASTNRQGTLNTGELFF
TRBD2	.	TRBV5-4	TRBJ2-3	TGTGCCAGCAGCTACACTAGCGGGAGGGTGACAGATACGCAGTATTTT	CASSYTSGRVTDTQYF
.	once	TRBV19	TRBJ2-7	TGTGCCAGTAGTATCGGGGGCAAAGGCGAGCAGTACTTC	CASSIGGKGEQYF
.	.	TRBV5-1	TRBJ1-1	TGCGCCAGCAGCTTGGCGGGTGCGGCTTTCTTT	CASSLAGAAFF
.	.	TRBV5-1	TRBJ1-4	TGCGCCAGCAGCTTGGAATGGGCGGGGAATGAAAAACTGTTTTTT	CASSLEWAGNEKLFF
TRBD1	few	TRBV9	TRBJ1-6	TGTGCCAGCAGCTCTAGACAGGGGAATTCACCCCTCCACTTT	CASSSRQGNSPLHF
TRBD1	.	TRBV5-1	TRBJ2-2	TGCGCCAGCAGCCCCGGGACAGGGACCACCGGGGAGCTGTTTTTT	CASSPGTGTTGELFF